Listed below are T cell receptor beta chains from one sample, sequenced in a study of OX40 agonist ivuxolimab in advanced cancers. Produced via immunoSEQ multiplex PCR; TCRdb's table is partial and in-frame only. The table lists about 75,000 clones, 85% to 90% of them singletons. This specimen was CD4+ or CD8+ T cells sorted from blood, taken in a trial of the OX40 agonist ivuxolimab. The receptors here all came from an adult with an advanced solid tumor such as melanoma, head and neck, liver or kidney cancer. Both conserved end residues are part of each CDR3. The D gene is left open where the match is weak. A row's size may be missing; if present it is once, few, many or a size class.

CDR3 length	clone size	V gene	J gene	D gene	CDR3 protein	CDR3 DNA
14	NA	TRBV7-2	TRBJ2-3	NA	CASSLGGRADTQYF	TGTGCCAGCAGCTTGGGGGGGCGGGCAGATACGCAGTATTTT
15	NA	TRBV5-5	TRBJ2-7	NA	CASSLYGTFDSEQYF	TGTGCCAGCAGCTTGTACGGGACTTTTGACTCCGAGCAGTACTTC
15	NA	TRBV6-5	TRBJ2-7	TRBD1	CASSYTRTGSYEQYF	TGTGCCAGCAGTTACACGAGGACAGGATCCTACGAGCAGTACTTC
12	NA	TRBV19	TRBJ1-1	NA	CASSSRGVAAFF	TGTGCCAGTAGTTCCAGGGGCGTGGCGGCTTTCTTT
18	NA	TRBV27	TRBJ1-6	NA	CASSLSVPTETYNSPLHF	TGTGCCAGCAGTTTATCGGTCCCGACAGAAACCTATAATTCACCCCTCCACTTT
16	NA	TRBV4-3	TRBJ1-6	TRBD1	CASSPGQGGWNSPLHF	TGCGCCAGCAGCCCGGGACAGGGAGGATGGAATTCACCCCTCCACTTT
13	NA	TRBV6-1	TRBJ1-1	NA	CASRERAVTEAFF	TGTGCCAGCAGAGAACGAGCGGTTACTGAAGCTTTCTTT
14	NA	TRBV2	TRBJ1-4	TRBD1	CASSHGTGGEKLFF	TGTGCCAGCAGCCACGGGACAGGAGGCGAAAAACTGTTTTTT
14	NA	TRBV25-1	TRBJ2-3	TRBD2	CASSNSGRPDTQYF	TGTGCCAGCAGTAATAGCGGGAGACCAGATACGCAGTATTTT
16	NA	TRBV4-1	TRBJ2-7	NA	CASSQDITGGHYEQYF	TGCGCCAGCAGCCAAGATATTACGGGGGGCCACTACGAGCAGTACTTC
16	NA	TRBV5-4	TRBJ2-7	NA	CASSSQVIGDSYEQYF	TGTGCCAGCAGCTCTCAGGTCATAGGAGACTCCTACGAGCAGTACTTC
15	NA	TRBV7-2	TRBJ2-2	NA	CATLSQWRPTGELFF	TGTGCCACCCTTTCACAGTGGAGGCCCACCGGGGAGCTGTTTTTT
15	NA	TRBV28	TRBJ2-5	TRBD2	CASSLSGLGQETQYF	TGTGCCAGCAGTTTAAGTGGACTAGGCCAAGAGACCCAGTACTTC
15	NA	TRBV21-1	TRBJ2-3	NA	CASILLWTGMDTQYF	TGTGCCAGCATCCTCCTATGGACAGGGATGGATACGCAGTATTTT
16	NA	TRBV28	TRBJ2-1	TRBD1	CASSPNRGRVNNEQFF	TGTGCCAGCAGTCCTAACAGGGGTAGGGTAAACAATGAGCAGTTCTTC
16	NA	TRBV5-8	TRBJ1-5	NA	CASSQEPSGGNQPQHF	TGTGCCAGCAGCCAAGAACCGTCAGGGGGCAATCAGCCCCAGCATTTT
15	NA	TRBV7-9	TRBJ2-7	TRBD2	CASSRTSGASYEQYF	TGTGCCAGCAGCCGGACTAGCGGGGCCTCCTACGAGCAGTACTTC
15	NA	TRBV4-3	TRBJ2-3	NA	CASSRASQGTDTQYF	TGCGCCAGCAGCCGAGCTAGTCAGGGCACAGATACGCAGTATTTT
16	NA	TRBV7-9	TRBJ1-6	TRBD1	CASSHDQTGPNSPLHF	TGTGCCAGCAGCCACGACCAGACAGGGCCCAATTCACCCCTCCACTTT
13	NA	TRBV5-1	TRBJ1-2	NA	CASSFGAWDGYTF	TGCGCCAGCAGCTTCGGGGCTTGGGATGGCTACACCTTC
11	NA	TRBV4-2	TRBJ2-7	NA	CASGTNYEQYF	TGTGCCAGCGGGACCAACTACGAGCAGTACTTC
13	NA	TRBV29-1	TRBJ1-1	NA	CSVVRGVNTEAFF	TGCAGCGTTGTAAGGGGTGTAAACACTGAAGCTTTCTTT
14	NA	TRBV6-1	TRBJ1-2	NA	CASLKGLVANGYTF	TGTGCCAGCCTCAAGGGCCTCGTTGCAAATGGCTACACCTTC
15	NA	TRBV18	TRBJ1-2	TRBD1	CASSPGQGLMLGYTF	TGTGCCAGCTCACCGGGACAGGGTTTAATGCTGGGCTACACCTTC
15	NA	TRBV19	TRBJ2-5	TRBD1	CASSSGQALRETQYF	TGTGCCAGTAGTTCCGGACAGGCTCTGAGAGAGACCCAGTACTTC
13	NA	TRBV2	TRBJ2-1	NA	CASSEQGFNEQFF	TGTGCCAGCAGTGAACAGGGCTTCAATGAGCAGTTCTTC
12	NA	TRBV6-6	TRBJ1-5	NA	CASSYLGQPQHF	TGTGCCAGCAGTTACTTAGGTCAGCCCCAGCATTTT
13	NA	TRBV9	TRBJ2-7	TRBD1	CASSGTGENEQYF	TGTGCCAGCTCCGGGACAGGGGAGAACGAGCAGTACTTC
11	NA	TRBV19	TRBJ1-2	NA	CASSGVGGYTF	TGTGCCAGTAGTGGGGTAGGCGGCTACACCTTC
15	NA	TRBV10-3	TRBJ2-3	TRBD2	CAISGTSGRTDTQYF	TGTGCCATCAGTGGGACTAGCGGGAGGACAGATACGCAGTATTTT
14	few	TRBV6-5	TRBJ1-5	TRBD1	CASSYGTENQPQHF	TGTGCCAGCAGTTACGGGACAGAGAATCAGCCCCAGCATTTT
13	NA	TRBV18	TRBJ2-5	NA	CASSPLSTETQYF	TGTGCCAGCTCACCACTTAGCACGGAGACCCAGTACTTC
14	NA	TRBV12-5	TRBJ2-2	NA	CASGLVGGTGELFF	TGTGCTAGTGGTTTGGTCGGGGGCACCGGGGAGCTGTTTTTT
14	NA	TRBV9	TRBJ1-4	NA	CASSGRDRNEKLFF	TGTGCCAGCAGCGGACGCGACAGAAACGAAAAACTGTTTTTT
15	NA	TRBV30	TRBJ2-6	NA	CAWSVFGAGANVLTF	TGTGCCTGGAGTGTATTTGGGGCCGGGGCCAACGTCCTGACTTTC
15	NA	TRBV7-7	TRBJ2-2	NA	CASSLSAASTGELFF	TGTGCCAGCAGCCTCTCTGCGGCTAGCACCGGGGAGCTGTTTTTT
15	NA	TRBV7-8	TRBJ2-1	NA	CASSLKASALNEQFF	TGTGCCAGCAGCTTAAAGGCGTCAGCTCTCAATGAGCAGTTCTTC
16	once	TRBV25-1	TRBJ2-3	TRBD1	CASSEPKTGSTDTQYF	TGTGCCAGCAGTGAGCCGAAGACAGGGTCCACAGATACGCAGTATTTT
15	NA	TRBV5-8	TRBJ2-3	NA	CASSHWRGSTDTQYF	TGTGCCAGCAGCCATTGGAGGGGAAGCACAGATACGCAGTATTTT
13	NA	TRBV6-1	TRBJ1-2	NA	CASTGSGNYGYTF	TGTGCCAGCACCGGAAGCGGTAACTATGGCTACACCTTC
12	NA	TRBV29-1	TRBJ2-3	NA	CSVGRGSDTQYF	TGCAGCGTTGGGAGAGGCTCAGATACGCAGTATTTT